The rows below give T cell receptor beta chains drawn from one sample of a study of blood T cell repertoires in COVID-19. Clones were read by immunoSEQ multiplex PCR, and TCRdb kept only the in-frame ones, dropping some. Of some 150,000 clones listed, about 89% are singletons. Sequenced: peripheral blood. These receptors originate from a man in his fifties who had recovered from COVID-19. Both conserved end residues are part of each CDR3. Fields, in order: clone size, D gene, J gene, V gene, CDR3 DNA, CDR3 protein. D genes are given only for firm matches. Size values are once, few and many counts, or a class for expanded clones, and some rows have none.

abundance: .
d_gene: TRBD1
j_gene: TRBJ1-6
v_gene: TRBV7-3
CDR3nt: TGTGCCAGCAGCCAGACAGGGGGCAATAATTCACCCCTCCACTTT
CDR3aa: CASSQTGGNNSPLHF

abundance: .
d_gene: .
j_gene: TRBJ1-6
v_gene: TRBV5-1
CDR3nt: TGCGCCAGCAGCTTGCCCGATTCGGGATCACCCCTCCACTTT
CDR3aa: CASSLPDSGSPLHF

abundance: .
d_gene: .
j_gene: TRBJ2-2
v_gene: TRBV7-2
CDR3nt: TGTGCCAGCAGCACAGTCCGTGGGGGCGCGGGGGAGCTGTTTTTT
CDR3aa: CASSTVRGGAGELFF

abundance: .
d_gene: TRBD1
j_gene: TRBJ1-6
v_gene: TRBV5-8
CDR3nt: TGTGCCAGCAGCCCCGAGGGACAGGGGAATTCACCCCTCCACTTT
CDR3aa: CASSPEGQGNSPLHF

abundance: medium-sized
d_gene: TRBD1
j_gene: TRBJ1-1
v_gene: TRBV19
CDR3nt: TGTGCCAGTAGTATAGATTTGGTGTTGGACAGGGTGTTCAACACTGAAGCTTTCTTT
CDR3aa: CASSIDLVLDRVFNTEAFF

abundance: .
d_gene: TRBD1
j_gene: TRBJ2-5
v_gene: TRBV11-1
CDR3nt: TGTGCCAGCAGGGAGTGGGACAGGCAACGAGAGACCCAGTACTTC
CDR3aa: CASREWDRQRETQYF

abundance: few
d_gene: .
j_gene: TRBJ1-6
v_gene: TRBV7-9
CDR3nt: TGTGCCAGCAGCCTGCGGGACCGCACTTCACCCCTCCACTTT
CDR3aa: CASSLRDRTSPLHF

abundance: .
d_gene: TRBD1
j_gene: TRBJ1-2
v_gene: TRBV3-1/TRBV3-2
CDR3nt: TGTGCCAGCAGCCAAGGTCCAGGGGGCAATGGCTACACCTTC
CDR3aa: CASSQGPGGNGYTF

abundance: .
d_gene: TRBD2
j_gene: TRBJ2-1
v_gene: TRBV7-9
CDR3nt: TGTGCCAGCAGCGCCTGGACTAGCGGGGGGTCAGCCTACAATGAGCAGTTCTTC
CDR3aa: CASSAWTSGGSAYNEQFF

abundance: .
d_gene: TRBD1
j_gene: TRBJ1-5
v_gene: TRBV2
CDR3nt: TGTGCCAGCAGGATTGACAGGGATCAGCCCCAGCATTTT
CDR3aa: CASRIDRDQPQHF

abundance: .
d_gene: .
j_gene: TRBJ2-2
v_gene: TRBV5-1
CDR3nt: TGCGCCAGCAGCTCAGGAAACACCGGGGAGCTGTTTTTT
CDR3aa: CASSSGNTGELFF

abundance: .
d_gene: .
j_gene: TRBJ1-2
v_gene: TRBV5-8
CDR3nt: TGTGCCAGCAGCTTGGCGGGGAGAAACTATGGCTACACCTTC
CDR3aa: CASSLAGRNYGYTF

abundance: .
d_gene: TRBD2
j_gene: TRBJ2-1
v_gene: TRBV7-2
CDR3nt: TGTGCCAGCAGACGGAATAGGGACGGGAGGGCGTCCTACAATGAGCAGTTCTTC
CDR3aa: CASRRNRDGRASYNEQFF

abundance: few
d_gene: .
j_gene: TRBJ2-1
v_gene: TRBV12-5
CDR3nt: TGTGCTAGTGGTTCCGGGGGACAGTTCTACAATGAGCAGTTCTTC
CDR3aa: CASGSGGQFYNEQFF

abundance: .
d_gene: .
j_gene: TRBJ1-2
v_gene: TRBV11-2
CDR3nt: TGTGCCAGCAGCCTGACAGGTCTCTCCCATAACTATGGCTACACCTTC
CDR3aa: CASSLTGLSHNYGYTF

abundance: .
d_gene: .
j_gene: TRBJ1-2
v_gene: TRBV15
CDR3nt: TGTGCCACCAGCAGAGATTCGGGGGTCTATGGCTACACCTTC
CDR3aa: CATSRDSGVYGYTF

abundance: .
d_gene: .
j_gene: TRBJ1-5
v_gene: TRBV6-5
CDR3nt: TGTGCCAGCACCTCGACAGATATGCAGCCCCAGCATTTT
CDR3aa: CASTSTDMQPQHF

abundance: .
d_gene: TRBD2
j_gene: TRBJ2-1
v_gene: TRBV6-1
CDR3nt: TGTGCCAGCAGTGAAGGACTAGCGGGGGCCTGGGGTAATGAGCAGTTCTTC
CDR3aa: CASSEGLAGAWGNEQFF

abundance: .
d_gene: .
j_gene: TRBJ1-2
v_gene: TRBV5-6
CDR3nt: TGTGCCAGCAGCCCCCGGGGAGGCAGGGTTAACTATGGCTACACCTTC
CDR3aa: CASSPRGGRVNYGYTF

abundance: few
d_gene: TRBD2
j_gene: TRBJ2-7
v_gene: TRBV19
CDR3nt: TGTGCCAGCAATAGCGGGGGACTTGCCTCCTACGAGCAGTACTTC
CDR3aa: CASNSGGLASYEQYF

abundance: .
d_gene: .
j_gene: TRBJ1-3
v_gene: TRBV4-2
CDR3nt: TGTGCCAGCAGCCCCCCGGGAAGGCAGACCTCTGGAAACACCATATATTTT
CDR3aa: CASSPPGRQTSGNTIYF

abundance: .
d_gene: TRBD1
j_gene: TRBJ1-1
v_gene: TRBV10-3
CDR3nt: TGTGCCATCAGTGCACAGGGGGCCCTGAACACTGAAGCTTTCTTT
CDR3aa: CAISAQGALNTEAFF

abundance: few
d_gene: TRBD2
j_gene: TRBJ2-1
v_gene: TRBV18
CDR3nt: TGTGCCAGCTCACCATTTGAGTCGGGGGGGCTCAATGAGCAGTTCTTC
CDR3aa: CASSPFESGGLNEQFF

abundance: .
d_gene: .
j_gene: TRBJ1-2
v_gene: TRBV30
CDR3nt: TGTGCCTGGAGTGTACTCGGACAGAACTATGGCTACACCTTC
CDR3aa: CAWSVLGQNYGYTF

abundance: .
d_gene: .
j_gene: TRBJ2-2
v_gene: TRBV3-1/TRBV3-2
CDR3nt: TGTGCCAGCAGCCAAGAAGCGGCAACCGGGGAGCTGTTTTTT
CDR3aa: CASSQEAATGELFF

abundance: .
d_gene: .
j_gene: TRBJ2-2
v_gene: TRBV4-3
CDR3nt: TGCGCCAGCAGCCAAGTTTTAGAGAACACCGGGGAGCTGTTTTTT
CDR3aa: CASSQVLENTGELFF

abundance: .
d_gene: TRBD2
j_gene: TRBJ2-2
v_gene: TRBV7-7
CDR3nt: TGTGCCAGCAGCCCGACTAGCGGGGGGACTTCGAACACCGGGGAGCTGTTTTTT
CDR3aa: CASSPTSGGTSNTGELFF

abundance: .
d_gene: TRBD2
j_gene: TRBJ2-5
v_gene: TRBV7-9
CDR3nt: TGTGCCAGCAGCTTACTTAGCGGGGGACATCAAGAGACCCAGTACTTC
CDR3aa: CASSLLSGGHQETQYF

abundance: .
d_gene: .
j_gene: TRBJ1-1
v_gene: TRBV4-2
CDR3nt: TGTGCCAGCAGCCAAGATCTGCGGGGTGACACTGAAGCTTTCTTT
CDR3aa: CASSQDLRGDTEAFF

abundance: .
d_gene: TRBD1
j_gene: TRBJ1-2
v_gene: TRBV18
CDR3nt: TGTGCCAGCTCACCACCGGGACAGGGTCCCTATGGCTACACCTTC
CDR3aa: CASSPPGQGPYGYTF

abundance: .
d_gene: TRBD1
j_gene: TRBJ2-5
v_gene: TRBV6-5
CDR3nt: TGTGCCAGCAGCACAGGGGGCTGGGAGACCCAGTACTTC
CDR3aa: CASSTGGWETQYF

abundance: few
d_gene: TRBD1
j_gene: TRBJ2-7
v_gene: TRBV6-5
CDR3nt: TGTGCCAGCAGTTATCGGACAGGGTCCTACGAGCAGTACTTC
CDR3aa: CASSYRTGSYEQYF

abundance: .
d_gene: TRBD1
j_gene: TRBJ2-7
v_gene: TRBV6-2/TRBV6-3
CDR3nt: TGTGCCAGCAGTTACTACAGGGGAACTCTTCCCTACGAGCAGTACTTC
CDR3aa: CASSYYRGTLPYEQYF

abundance: .
d_gene: TRBD1
j_gene: TRBJ2-2
v_gene: TRBV7-9
CDR3nt: TGTGCCAGCAGCTTTACAGGGGTGGACACCGGGGAGCTGTTTTTT
CDR3aa: CASSFTGVDTGELFF

abundance: .
d_gene: .
j_gene: TRBJ2-7
v_gene: TRBV6-9
CDR3nt: TGTGCCAGCAGTTATCGGGAGACCTACGAGCAGTACTTC
CDR3aa: CASSYRETYEQYF

abundance: once
d_gene: .
j_gene: TRBJ1-2
v_gene: TRBV4-1
CDR3nt: TGCGCCAGCAGCCAGGGGCAACAGGGAAGACACTATGGCTACACCTTC
CDR3aa: CASSQGQQGRHYGYTF

abundance: .
d_gene: TRBD1
j_gene: TRBJ2-3
v_gene: TRBV7-9
CDR3nt: TGTGCCAGCAGCGAAGTAGGACAGGGGGCAGATACGCAGTATTTT
CDR3aa: CASSEVGQGADTQYF

abundance: .
d_gene: TRBD1
j_gene: TRBJ1-2
v_gene: TRBV28
CDR3nt: TGTGCCAGCCTTGGACAGGTCTATGGCTACACCTTC
CDR3aa: CASLGQVYGYTF

abundance: .
d_gene: TRBD1
j_gene: TRBJ1-5
v_gene: TRBV5-4
CDR3nt: TGTGCCAGCAGCTTGCGCAAGGACAGGGGATATCAGCCCCAGCATTTT
CDR3aa: CASSLRKDRGYQPQHF

abundance: .
d_gene: TRBD1
j_gene: TRBJ1-4
v_gene: TRBV7-9
CDR3nt: TGTGCCAGCAGCGAAGCCGGGACAGGGGTTGGCGAAAAACTGTTTTTT
CDR3aa: CASSEAGTGVGEKLFF

abundance: .
d_gene: TRBD2
j_gene: TRBJ2-3
v_gene: TRBV5-1
CDR3nt: TGCGCCAGCAGCCCTAGAACCTGGACTAGCGGGGTTTCTAGCACAGATACGCAGTATTTT
CDR3aa: CASSPRTWTSGVSSTDTQYF

abundance: .
d_gene: .
j_gene: TRBJ1-3
v_gene: TRBV9
CDR3nt: TGTGCCAGCAGCGGAAGGGGAAGCTCTGGAAACACCATATATTTT
CDR3aa: CASSGRGSSGNTIYF

abundance: once
d_gene: .
j_gene: TRBJ1-3
v_gene: TRBV4-1
CDR3nt: TGCGCCAGCAGCCAAGATGGGGCCGGGGACACCTCCTCTGGAAATACCATATATTTT
CDR3aa: CASSQDGAGDTSSGNTIYF

abundance: once
d_gene: TRBD1
j_gene: TRBJ1-3
v_gene: TRBV9
CDR3nt: TGTGCCAGCAGCCCTCAGGGGGCGCGTTTAGGAAACACCATATATTTT
CDR3aa: CASSPQGARLGNTIYF

abundance: .
d_gene: TRBD1
j_gene: TRBJ2-3
v_gene: TRBV29-1
CDR3nt: TGCAGCGTTGAAGTTACAGGGGGTCATACGCAGTATTTT
CDR3aa: CSVEVTGGHTQYF

abundance: .
d_gene: .
j_gene: TRBJ1-6
v_gene: TRBV6-5
CDR3nt: TGTGCCAGCAGATCCGGGACACAAAATTCACCCCTCCACTTT
CDR3aa: CASRSGTQNSPLHF

abundance: once
d_gene: .
j_gene: TRBJ2-5
v_gene: TRBV4-1
CDR3nt: TGCGCCAGCAGCCCAAAAGGGCAGACGGGACAACTCCAAGAGACCCAGTACTTC
CDR3aa: CASSPKGQTGQLQETQYF

abundance: .
d_gene: .
j_gene: TRBJ2-3
v_gene: TRBV4-2
CDR3nt: TGTGCCAGCAGCCAAGACGGGGGGCCTGCAGATACGCAGTATTTT
CDR3aa: CASSQDGGPADTQYF

abundance: once
d_gene: .
j_gene: TRBJ2-7
v_gene: TRBV19
CDR3nt: TGTGCCAGTAGGTCCGATAGTACGTGGGAGCAGTACTTC
CDR3aa: CASRSDSTWEQYF

abundance: .
d_gene: .
j_gene: TRBJ2-3
v_gene: TRBV5-1
CDR3nt: TGCGCCAGCAGCTTGGCCTCAGCGCGCACAGATACGCAGTATTTT
CDR3aa: CASSLASARTDTQYF

abundance: .
d_gene: TRBD1
j_gene: TRBJ2-5
v_gene: TRBV18
CDR3nt: TGTGCCAGCTCACCCAGACAGGGCGAATGGGAGACCCAGTACTTC
CDR3aa: CASSPRQGEWETQYF

abundance: .
d_gene: TRBD2
j_gene: TRBJ2-7
v_gene: TRBV5-4
CDR3nt: TGTGCCAGCAGCCTAGCGGGCGGAAGAAACGAGCAGTACTTC
CDR3aa: CASSLAGGRNEQYF

abundance: .
d_gene: TRBD2
j_gene: TRBJ2-1
v_gene: TRBV9
CDR3nt: TGTGCCAGCAGCGTAGAAGGAGCGGGGGGGCGCTATGAGCAGTTCTTC
CDR3aa: CASSVEGAGGRYEQFF

abundance: .
d_gene: TRBD2
j_gene: TRBJ2-5
v_gene: TRBV7-2
CDR3nt: TGTGCCAGCAGCTTACCACCACCGGGACTAGAAGAGACCCAGTACTTC
CDR3aa: CASSLPPPGLEETQYF

abundance: .
d_gene: TRBD1
j_gene: TRBJ2-7
v_gene: TRBV4-3
CDR3nt: TGCGCCAGCAGCCAGACCAGGGGGATCTACGAGCAGTACTTC
CDR3aa: CASSQTRGIYEQYF